This paragraph covers one TCR beta chain sequence. Under the authors' procedure: Reference gene primer amplification yielded estimated nucleated cell counts. Assay used: immunoSEQ multiplex PCR; TCRdb lists only in-frame clones, some missing. From that table come the V and J calls and clone size; the DNA was used to work out D and trimming. Of tens of thousands of clones listed, about nine tenths are singletons. The data are from a study of blood T cell repertoires in COVID-19. Study at large: Both acute and convalescent COVID-19 samples were obtained from the United States, Italy and Spain. T cells, B-cell-depleted T cells, or PBMCs provided the cDNA or gDNA that served as material.

Germline-derived CDR1 and CDR2 are MNHEY and SMNVEV (reference sequence). The CDR3 extends over 14 amino acids. The trim removed 7 bases at V and 6 bases at J, leaving 9 bases unmatched. The source is a man aged 25-40 years with acute or convalescent COVID-19. The rearrangement uses TRBV27 and TRBJ2-1; 7 bases agree with TRBD1. Material: peripheral blood. The CDR3 here is CASKVGGRSNEQFF. The CDR3 coding sequence is TGTGCCAGCAAGGTAGGGGGCCGGAGCAATGAGCAGTTCTTC.